These 3 T cell receptor beta chains share one sample of origin, sequenced in a study of Graves' ophthalmopathy and Graves' hyperthyroidism. CDR3 regions of TCR beta were amplified from RNA transcripts. Second-round multiplex PCR came after first-round RT-PCR with HTBI primers. TCRdb reanalysed the multiplex PCR reads using MiXCR and keeps one entry per CDR3 protein. The table records 620,000 or so distinct CDR3 sequences, around a fifth of them present only once. Input material: peripheral blood. These receptors were obtained from a woman aged 18-30 years with stable Graves' hyperthyroidism. Some clones in this sample may be carry-over from other donors' samples.

This clonotype occurred a few times. This chain links TRBV7-9 with TRBJ2-7; D is unclear. V lost 5 bases, J lost 4 bases, and 12 bases lay in between. Germline CDR1 is SEHNR and CDR2 is FQNEAQ (reference sequence). This CDR3 region has 13 residues. CDR3 protein: CASSAVGDYEQYF. The CDR3 nucleotides are TGTGCCAGCAGCGCAGTTGGTGATTACGAGCAGTACTTC. Full variable domain (rest looked up from reference TRBV7-9 and TRBJ2-7): DTGVSQNPRHKITKRGQNVTFRCDPISEHNRLYWYRQTLGQGPEFLTYFQNEAQLEKSRLLSDRFSAERPKGSFSTLEIQRTEQGDSAMYLCASSAVGDYEQYFGPGTRLTVT.

In its sample, this clonotype was seen many times. The CDR3 sequence: CASSATPRGETQYF. As DNA, the CDR3 is TGTGCCAGCAGCGCGACCCCGAGGGGAGAGACCCAGTACTTC. The J gene is TRBJ2-5, the V gene TRBV11-2; the D call may be TRBD1 or TRBD2 (5 bases each). Germline V gene data show CDR1 as SGHAT and CDR2 as FQNNGV. Trimming removed 5 bases from V and 4 bases from J, with 14 bases in between. The CDR3 totals 14 residues.

The rearrangement links TRBV7-8 to TRBJ1-5, with D tentatively TRBD1 (5 bases). V lost 0 bases and J 5 bases, leaving 11 bases between the germline ends. Germline-derived CDR1 and CDR2 are SGHVS and FQNEAQ. This CDR3 comprises 15 residues. This CDR3 reads CASSLAPGGYQPQHF. The DNA for the CDR3 is TGTGCCAGCAGCTTAGCGCCGGGGGGGTATCAGCCCCAGCATTTT.